Listed here are 11 T cell receptor beta chains from one sample, sequenced in a study of blood T cell repertoires in COVID-19. Some clones are missing from TCRdb's copy, which holds only in-frame ones; the method was immunoSEQ multiplex PCR. The sample yields 200,000 to 250,000 clones, over 75% seen once. Sequencing was carried out using PBMCs or T cells enriched from blood (not recorded which). These receptors were taken from a man aged 25 to 40 with acute COVID-19.

The chain employs TRBV9 and TRBJ1-4; D is ambiguous. V gave up 0 bases and J gave up 4 bases, with 7 bases separating them. This CDR3 contains 14 residues. Germline-derived CDR1 and CDR2 are SGDLS and YYNGEE. CDR3 residues: CASSVGSLNEKLFF. CDR3 nucleotide sequence: TGTGCCAGCAGCGTAGGCAGTCTTAATGAAAAACTGTTTTTT.

This CDR3 reads CASSEKGWGQGSYGYTF. The CDR3 DNA reads TGTGCCAGCAGTGAAAAGGGGTGGGGACAGGGAAGCTATGGCTACACCTTC. The V gene is TRBV6-1, the J gene TRBJ1-2; TRBD1 matches 9 bases. There are 17 residues in the CDR3. Per the germline V gene, CDR1 is MNHNS and CDR2 is SASEGT. Trimming at V came to 2 bases and at J to 4 bases, leaving 11 bases not matched to a gene.

J is TRBJ2-2 and V is TRBV10-3, with TRBD2 identical over 8 bases. V trimming: 7 bases; J trimming: 3 bases; junction bases outside the gene matches: 7. This CDR3 contains 15 residues. In germline, CDR1 is ENHRY, CDR2 SYGVKD. CDR3 loop: CAINPGLVDTGELFF. The CDR3 nucleotides read TGTGCCATCAACCCGGGACTAGTAGACACCGGGGAGCTGTTTTTT.

CDR3 residues: CATSNRFRGTEAFF. CDR3 nucleotides: TGTGCCACCAGCAACAGGTTTAGGGGGACTGAAGCTTTCTTT. This chain uses TRBV15 with TRBJ1-1; D is possibly TRBD1 (6 bases). Looked up from germline, CDR1 is LNHNV and CDR2 is YYDKDF (reference sequence). Trimming removed 4 bases from V and 5 bases from J, with 14 bases in between. The CDR3 length is 14 residues.

The V gene is TRBV6-5, the J gene TRBJ1-1, with 8 bases identical to TRBD1. This CDR3 has 13 residues. J lost 3 bases, V lost 6 bases, and 3 bases had no gene match. CDR1 is MNHEY and CDR2 is SVGAGI in the germline V gene. The CDR3 loop reads CASRGQADTEAFF. CDR3 in DNA: TGTGCCAGCAGGGGACAGGCTGACACTGAAGCTTTCTTT.

This chain joins TRBV7-9 and TRBJ1-2; possibly TRBD1 for D (5 bases). V gave up 4 bases and J gave up 8 bases, with 17 bases separating them. This CDR3 is 14 amino acids long. CDR1 and CDR2 (germline): SEHNR, FQNEAQ (reference sequence). CDR3 protein: CASSSHVDTHGYTF. The CDR3 region has the DNA TGTGCCAGCAGCTCCCATGTGGACACTCACGGCTACACCTTC.

The chain links TRBV3-1 (or the pseudogene TRBV3-2) to TRBJ2-3, with TRBD2 matching 8 bases. The CDR3 contains 18 residues. Per the germline V gene, CDR1 is LGHDT and CDR2 is YNNKEL (reference sequence). V lost 0 bases to trimming and J lost 0 bases; unmatched junction nucleotides: 8. In nucleotides, the CDR3 is TGTGCCAGCAGCCAAGAGGCCGGCGGGGGGCCTAGCACAGATACGCAGTATTTT. Residues: CASSQEAGGGPSTDTQYF.

Only one count was recorded for this clone. This chain uses TRBV19 with TRBJ1-4, with D possibly matching TRBD1 (6 bases). Trimming shortened V by 5 bases and J by 2 bases, and 15 bases separated the two germline ends. Looked up from germline, CDR1 is LNHDA and CDR2 is SQIVND (reference sequence). The CDR3 is 16 amino acids. CDR3 nucleotide sequence: TGTGCCAGTAGTCCCAGAGGGGGAGGGACTAATGAAAAACTGTTTTTT. Protein product: CASSPRGGGTNEKLFF.

Only one count was recorded for this clone. The rearrangement joins TRBV6-5 to TRBJ1-2; D unclear. Germline V gene sequence: CDR1 MNHEY, CDR2 SVGAGI. The CDR3 is 13 residues long. Trimming took 7 bases from V and 1 from J, leaving 10 bases between them. The CDR3 protein is CASKISDNYGYTF. The CDR3 DNA reads as TGTGCCAGCAAAATTTCAGATAACTATGGCTACACCTTC.

The chain carries TRBV7-3 and TRBJ1-1; 7 nucleotides match TRBD1. The J segment lost 5 bases and the V segment lost 5 bases, leaving 5 bases of the junction unmatched. The CDR3 is made up of 13 amino acids. Per the germline V gene, CDR1 is SGHTA and CDR2 is FQGTGA. DNA for the CDR3: TGTGCCAGCAGCCCCGGGGGACAGACTGAAGCTTTCTTT. Amino acids: CASSPGGQTEAFF.

The genes are TRBV5-4 and TRBJ2-1, with D maybe TRBD2 (5 bases). The V gene's germline CDR1 is SGHNT and CDR2 YYREEE (reference sequence). Trimming stripped 5 bases from V and 0 bases from J, with 9 bases between. The CDR3 loop spans 14 amino acids. The CDR3: CASRPGSSYNEQFF. For the CDR3, the DNA is TGTGCCAGCAGACCTGGGAGCTCCTACAATGAGCAGTTCTTC.